The 32 T cell receptor beta chains below were found in one sample sequenced in a study of blood T cell repertoires in COVID-19. Using immunoSEQ multiplex PCR, the repertoire was profiled, and TCRdb retains in-frame clones only, with some absent. The table shows 30,000 to 40,000 clones, with about 89% occurring only once. The sample consisted of peripheral blood. These receptors all come from a man in his sixties or seventies with active COVID-19.

The V call is TRBV18, the J call TRBJ2-1, with TRBD2 matching 12 bases. CDR1 KGHSH and CDR2 LQKENI come from the germline V gene. V shed 2 bases and J 7 bases; nucleotides not matched to a gene: 6. The CDR3 consists of 16 residues. The CDR3 protein is CASSPSGTSGSNEQFF. The CDR3 region has the DNA TGTGCCAGCTCACCATCCGGGACTAGCGGGTCTAATGAGCAGTTCTTC.

This chain joins TRBV6-5 and TRBJ1-1; the D gene is possibly TRBD1 (6 bases). The CDR3 sequence is 15 residues long. V was cut by 7 bases and J by 3 bases, with 18 bases left in between. Germline V gene lookup returns CDR1 MNHEY and CDR2 SVGAGI. The chain's CDR3 is CASTLSGGWYTEAFF. CDR3 in DNA: TGTGCCAGCACTCTATCTGGGGGCTGGTACACTGAAGCTTTCTTT.

The chain couples TRBV9 to TRBJ2-7; 7 nucleotides match TRBD2. Trimming removed 3 bases from V and 2 bases from J; junction bases left unmatched: 8. In germline, CDR1 is SGDLS, CDR2 YYNGEE. The CDR3 covers 15 residues. The CDR3 nucleotides read TGTGCCAGCAGCGCGGACCCTAGCGGCACCTACGAGCAGTACTTC. This translates into CASSADPSGTYEQYF.

J is TRBJ1-1 and V is TRBV20-1; D is unclear. The CDR3 extends over 11 amino acids. Germline V gene data show CDR1 as DFQATT and CDR2 as SNEGSKA (reference sequence). CDR3 nucleotide sequence: TGCGTTGCGGGAACTAACACTGAAGCTTTCTTT. The encoded protein is CVAGTNTEAFF.

V and J are TRBV18 and TRBJ1-6, with TRBD1 as a possible D gene (6 bases). The CDR3 runs to 14 residues. V was pared by 1 base and J by 8 bases, with 9 bases between. Germline V gene data show CDR1 as KGHSH and CDR2 as LQKENI. The CDR3 DNA is TGTGCCAGCTCACCACGGGCAGGGGATTCACCCCTCCACTTT. Protein: CASSPRAGDSPLHF.

The chain uses TRBV5-1 and TRBJ2-7, with D possibly TRBD1 on 6 matching bases. With 0 bases removed from V and 3 bases from J, the gap between germline ends came to 10 bases. In germline, CDR1 is SGHRS, CDR2 YFSETQ. This CDR3 region has 14 residues. CDR3 protein: CASSLGQASYEQYF. CDR3 DNA sequence: TGCGCCAGCAGCTTGGGACAGGCAAGCTACGAGCAGTACTTC.

The rearrangement uses TRBV7-2 and TRBJ2-1, with 8 bases that match TRBD2. After removal of 8 bases from V and 7 bases from J, the junction contained 7 bases not matched to a gene. There are 13 residues in the CDR3. Germline V CDR1 and CDR2: SGHTA, FQGNSA. The CDR3 sequence: CASGSASGNEQFF. CDR3 nucleotides: TGTGCCAGCGGTTCGGCTAGCGGGAATGAGCAGTTCTTC.

V is TRBV4-2 and J is TRBJ2-3; 8 bases align to TRBD2. CDR3 length: 16 amino acids. J gave up 4 bases and V 6 bases, and 12 bases lay outside the gene matches. CDR1 LGHNA and CDR2 YNFKEQ come from the germline V gene. This CDR3 reads CASRPNTGGPADTQYF. The CDR3 DNA is TGTGCCAGCAGACCTAATACGGGAGGGCCGGCAGATACGCAGTATTTT.

The rearrangement uses TRBV5-1 and TRBJ2-3; 7 bases match TRBD2. V shed 0 bases, J shed 4 bases, and the junction held 2 bases outside the gene matches. Germline assignment: CDR1 SGHRS and CDR2 YFSETQ. This CDR3 is built from 14 residues. CDR3 residues: CASSLGGGSDTQYF. The CDR3 bases are TGCGCCAGCAGCTTGGGGGGAGGGTCAGATACGCAGTATTTT.

This chain uses TRBV5-1 with TRBJ2-1; TRBD2 matches 9 bases. V shed 2 bases, J shed 1 base, and the junction held 7 bases outside the gene matches. The CDR3 has 17 amino acids. Germline V gene lookup returns CDR1 SGHRS and CDR2 YFSETQ. In nucleotides, the CDR3 is TGCGCCAGCAGCTTCCTAGCGGGAATTTCTTCCTACAATGAGCAGTTCTTC. This translates into CASSFLAGISSYNEQFF.

The chain links TRBV3-1 (or the pseudogene TRBV3-2) to TRBJ2-1; unclear D gene. Germline-derived CDR1 and CDR2 are LGHDT and YNNKEL (reference sequence). This CDR3 has 14 amino acids. The V and J ends lost 1 base and 5 bases respectively, with 9 bases between them. The CDR3 protein is CASSQAHMDNEQFF. The CDR3 DNA follows: TGTGCCAGCAGCCAAGCCCACATGGACAATGAGCAGTTCTTC.

This clone was detected only once. The genes are TRBV9 and TRBJ2-5; TRBD2 agrees at 7 bases. CDR3 length: 15 amino acids. The germline V gene encodes CDR1 SGDLS and CDR2 YYNGEE. The J segment lost 3 bases and the V segment lost 0 bases, leaving 5 bases of the junction unmatched. For the CDR3, the DNA is TGTGCCAGCAGCGTAGCGGGGGGTGGTGAAGAGACCCAGTACTTC. Amino acids: CASSVAGGGEETQYF. The full variable domain, with the rest looked up from reference TRBV9 and TRBJ2-5, is DSGVTQTPKHLITATGQRVTLRCSPRSGDLSVYWYQQSLDQGLQFLIQYYNGEERAKGNILERFSAQQFPDLHSELNLSSLELGDSALYFCASSVAGGGEETQYFGPGTRLLVL.

The chain joins TRBV5-6 to TRBJ1-3, with 7 bases identical to TRBD1. There are 12 residues in the CDR3. The junction had 9 bases not matched to a gene; V was cut back by 4 bases and J by 14 bases. Germline V gives CDR1 SGHDT, CDR2 YYEEEE. CDR3 bases: TGTGCCAGCAGCACCCTACAGGGGAGATTATATTTT. The encoded protein is CASSTLQGRLYF.

This sequence joins TRBV6-5 and TRBJ1-4, with TRBD1 matching over 12 bases. Trimming cost V 6 bases and J 9 bases; bases outside gene matches: 5. CDR1 is MNHEY and CDR2 is SVGAGI in the germline V gene. The CDR3 consists of 14 residues. CDR3 DNA sequence: TGTGCCAGCAGAACCGGGACAGGGGGCCAAAAACTGTTTTTT. Its protein is CASRTGTGGQKLFF.

V is TRBV21-1 and J is TRBJ2-1; the tabulated D call, TRBD2, remains unverified against the DNA. TRBV21-1 is noted as a pseudogene. The CDR3 has 16 amino acids. The DNA of the CDR3 is TGTGCCAGCAGCGCGGGGGGAAGGGGGACCTACAATGAGCAGTTCTTC. Translation: CASSAGGRGTYNEQFF.

This clone has a single count. The chain uses TRBV5-1 and TRBJ1-6; 7 nucleotides align to TRBD1. Germline V CDR1 and CDR2: SGHRS, YFSETQ. Trimming at V came to 4 bases and at J to 0 bases, leaving 10 bases not matched to a gene. This CDR3 is 18 amino acids long. CDR3 residues: CASSPGTAKSSYNSPLHF. The DNA for the CDR3 is TGCGCCAGCAGCCCCGGGACAGCTAAGAGCTCCTATAATTCACCCCTCCACTTT.

The gene calls are TRBV15 and TRBJ1-2; tentatively, D is TRBD1 (5 bases). The CDR3 runs 12 residues. CDR1 and CDR2 from the germline V gene are LNHNV and YYDKDF (reference sequence). With 3 bases removed from V and 7 bases from J, the gap between germline ends came to 9 bases. In DNA form, the CDR3 reads TGTGCCACCAGCAGGGACATCGTTGGCTACACCTTC. Protein: CATSRDIVGYTF.

The J gene is TRBJ1-1, the V gene TRBV7-2; D might be TRBD1 (6 bases). With 5 bases removed from V and 3 bases from J, the gap between germline ends came to 22 bases. Germline loops: CDR1 SGHTA, CDR2 FQGNSA. The CDR3 sequence is 17 residues long. CDR3 nucleotides: TGTGCCAGCAGCCCACCTGGGGGCAGGTCCGGGGACACTGAAGCTTTCTTT. It encodes CASSPPGGRSGDTEAFF.

The chain uses TRBV7-9 and TRBJ2-7; 9 positions agree with TRBD1. CDR3 size: 14 residues. The J segment lost 6 bases and the V segment lost 5 bases, leaving 8 bases of the junction unmatched. The germline gives CDR1 SEHNR, CDR2 FQNEAQ (reference sequence). CDR3 loop: CASSPTGGRREQYF. The CDR3 coding sequence is TGTGCCAGCAGCCCCACAGGGGGCAGACGCGAGCAGTACTTC.

The rearrangement uses TRBV27 and TRBJ1-1; no reliable D call. This CDR3 is built from 13 residues. The germline V gene encodes CDR1 MNHEY and CDR2 SMNVEV (reference sequence). V was cut by 2 bases and J by 12 bases, with 16 bases left in between. The CDR3 reads CASSLIRGMGSFF. The DNA of the CDR3 is TGTGCCAGCAGTTTAATTAGAGGGATGGGGTCTTTCTTT.

V is TRBV6-2 or TRBV6-3 and J is TRBJ1-6; 8 bases map to TRBD1. The CDR3 contains 15 residues. CDR1 MNHEY and CDR2 SVGEGT come from the germline V gene. With 3 bases clipped from V and 8 bases from J, the junction kept 6 bases outside the gene matches. The DNA for the CDR3 is TGTGCCAGCAGTTATCTACAGGGGGAATATTCACCCCTCCACTTT. It specifies CASSYLQGEYSPLHF.

The chain joins TRBV3-1 (or the pseudogene TRBV3-2) to TRBJ1-2, with 9 bases aligning to TRBD1. CDR3 length: 15 residues. Germline CDR1 and CDR2: LGHDT and YNNKEL (reference sequence). V gave up 1 base and J gave up 5 bases; unmatched junction bases: 5. The DNA of the CDR3 is TGTGCCAGCAGCCAAGCGGGGACAGGGTGGTATGGCTACACCTTC. Translated, it gives CASSQAGTGWYGYTF.

The gene calls are TRBV11-2 and TRBJ2-7, with D perhaps TRBD2 (5 bases). The germline V gene has CDR1 SGHAT and CDR2 FQNNGV. This CDR3 is built from 14 residues. V was pared by 2 bases and J by 0 bases, with 8 bases between. The CDR3 loop is CASSLTGISYEQYF. CDR3 DNA: TGTGCCAGCAGCTTAACGGGAATCTCCTACGAGCAGTACTTC. The whole variable domain, remainder taken from reference TRBV11-2 and TRBJ2-7, is EAGVAQSPRYKIIEKRQSVAFWCNPISGHATLYWYQQILGQGPKLLIQFQNNGVVDDSQLPKDRFSAERLKGVDSTLKIQPAKLEDSAVYLCASSLTGISYEQYFGPGTRLTVT.

The chain recombines TRBV15 with TRBJ1-1, with 8 bases identical to TRBD1. With V trimmed by 4 bases and J by 5 bases, 3 bases remained unmatched. CDR1 and CDR2 (germline): LNHNV, YYDKDF (reference sequence). This CDR3 has 13 residues. The CDR3 reads CATSTQGETEAFF. As DNA, the CDR3 is TGTGCCACCAGCACACAGGGGGAAACTGAAGCTTTCTTT.

This chain uses TRBV5-1 with TRBJ1-1; no firm D call. The germline gives CDR1 SGHRS, CDR2 YFSETQ. Trimming removed 2 bases from V and 0 bases from J, with 8 bases in between. There are 14 residues in the CDR3. The CDR3 loop is CASSLQRMNTEAFF. The CDR3 DNA reads TGCGCCAGCAGCTTACAAAGAATGAACACTGAAGCTTTCTTT.

The chain carries TRBV9 and TRBJ2-2, with a weak D call TRBD2 (5 bases). Trimming removed 2 bases at V and 5 bases at J, with 13 bases between. This CDR3 contains 15 residues. Looked up from germline, CDR1 is SGDLS and CDR2 is YYNGEE. CDR3 sequence (DNA): TGTGCCAGCAGCGTGCGAGGGTTCGGGACCGGGGAGCTGTTTTTT. This translates into CASSVRGFGTGELFF.

This clone occurred once. The chain recombines TRBV14 with TRBJ2-2; 8 nucleotides agree with TRBD2. V was clipped by 4 bases and J by 4 bases; unmatched bases: 11. Germline assignment: CDR1 SGHDN and CDR2 FVKESK. CDR3 length: 17 residues. CDR3 amino acids: CASSRRSGGGVTGELFF. CDR3 nucleotide sequence: TGTGCCAGCAGCCGGAGGTCGGGAGGGGGAGTCACCGGGGAGCTGTTTTTT.

In this sample, this clone turned up once. J is TRBJ2-7 and V is TRBV21-1; no check of the table's D call, TRBD2, against the DNA was made. TRBV21-1 is marked as a pseudogene. This CDR3 has 17 residues. CDR3 bases: TGTGCCAGCAGCAAATATTCACCCGGGACTAGTATACGCGAGCAGTACTTC. Encoded protein: CASSKYSPGTSIREQYF.

The rearrangement joins TRBV10-3 to TRBJ2-1, with 8 bases fitting TRBD1. J was trimmed by 5 bases and V by 10 bases; bases with no gene match: 22. The CDR3 consists of 18 residues. CDR1 is ENHRY, CDR2 SYGVKD, per germline. CDR3 amino acids: CATYQRQGTQTSDNEQFF. The CDR3 coding sequence is TGTGCCACCTACCAACGACAGGGGACCCAAACTAGTGACAATGAGCAGTTCTTC.

The table lists this clone with a count of one. V gene TRBV6-5 combines with J gene TRBJ1-4, with no clear D. Trimming pared 2 bases from V and 5 bases from J, leaving 9 bases between. The CDR3 totals 14 residues. Germline values: CDR1 MNHEY, CDR2 SVGAGI. The CDR3 nucleotides read TGTGCCAGCAGTTACATGTCGGGGAATGAAAAACTGTTTTTT. The encoded protein is CASSYMSGNEKLFF.

The CDR3 DNA reads TGTGCCAGCTCAGGCACACAGGGGGGAAACTATGGCTACACCTTC. Its translation is CASSGTQGGNYGYTF. V usage is TRBV18 and J usage is TRBJ1-2; TRBD1 agrees at 8 bases. The CDR3 contains 15 residues. The germline V gene has CDR1 KGHSH and CDR2 LQKENI. V shed 5 bases and J 2 bases; nucleotides not matched to a gene: 7.

The V gene is TRBV2, the J gene TRBJ2-5, with TRBD2 as a possible D gene (6 bases). Deletions cut 8 bases from V and 3 bases from J, with 10 bases between. The CDR3 has 12 amino acids. Germline assignment: CDR1 SNHLY and CDR2 FYNNEI. As DNA, the CDR3 is TGTGCCAGCGGAGGAGGGGAAGAGACCCAGTACTTC. It codes for CASGGGEETQYF. Full variable domain (missing parts from reference TRBV2 and TRBJ2-5): EPEVTQTPSHQVTQMGQEVILRCVPISNHLYFYWYRQILGQKVEFLVSFYNNEISEKSEIFDDQFSVERPDGSNFTLKIRSTKLEDSAMYFCASGGGEETQYFGPGTRLLVL.